A single sample is the source of the 32 T cell receptor beta chains below, sequenced in a study of blood T cell repertoires in COVID-19. Measured with immunoSEQ multiplex PCR; TCRdb has only the in-frame clones, and not every one. The sample comprises roughly 180,000 clones, roughly 83% of which are singletons, and about 9.7% rests with the top ten. The sample comprised PBMCs or T cells enriched from blood (not recorded which). The receptors stem from a woman younger than 45 who had recovered from COVID-19.

V usage is TRBV3-1 (or the pseudogene TRBV3-2) and J usage is TRBJ1-1; D unclear. Trimming removed 2 bases from V and 11 bases from J, with 12 bases in between. The CDR3 contains 12 residues. Germline values: CDR1 LGHDT, CDR2 YNNKEL (reference sequence). CDR3 coding DNA: TGTGCCAGCAGCCAATGGCGACAAGAGGCTTTCTTT. Translated, it gives CASSQWRQEAFF.

This chain uses TRBV7-9 with TRBJ1-4, with D unresolved. Trimming cost V 5 bases and J 2 bases, with 15 bases left between them. The germline CDR1 and CDR2 sequences are SEHNR and FQNEAQ (reference sequence). The CDR3 covers 16 residues. The chain's CDR3 is CASSPPEAPTNEKLFF. DNA for the CDR3: TGTGCCAGCAGCCCGCCTGAGGCACCCACTAATGAAAAACTGTTTTTT.

This chain connects TRBV27 to TRBJ2-7, with a weak D call TRBD2 (5 bases). Trimming removed 5 bases from V and 4 bases from J, with 15 bases in between. Per the germline V gene, CDR1 is MNHEY and CDR2 is SMNVEV (reference sequence). CDR3 length: 14 residues. CDR3 coding DNA: TGTGCCAGCAGTACTAGGGCAGTGGGATACGAGCAGTACTTC. Protein: CASSTRAVGYEQYF.

The CDR3 sequence: CASKQISYNEQFF. In DNA form, the CDR3 reads TGTGCCAGCAAACAAATCTCCTACAATGAGCAGTTCTTC. The chain employs TRBV6-5 and TRBJ2-1; no definite D call. Germline CDR1 MNHEY, CDR2 SVGAGI. The CDR3 loop spans 13 amino acids. With 7 bases removed from V and 0 bases from J, the gap between germline ends came to 7 bases.

The rearrangement links TRBV7-8 to TRBJ1-5; weak D call: TRBD1 (5 bases). Germline V CDR1 and CDR2: SGHVS, FQNEAQ. Trimming took off 2 bases at V and 6 bases at J, with 11 bases between the two ends. This CDR3 has 14 residues. CDR3: CASSLKGDTQPQHF. For the CDR3, the DNA is TGTGCCAGCAGCTTAAAAGGGGATACTCAGCCCCAGCATTTT.

This clone turned up a few times. The CDR3 DNA reads TGTGCCAGCAGTGAGGCTAGCGGGAGTGAGACCCAGTACTTC. Translation gives CASSEASGSETQYF. V usage is TRBV2 and J usage is TRBJ2-5; 10 bases match TRBD2. This CDR3 region has 14 residues. The J segment lost 5 bases and the V segment lost 3 bases, leaving 3 bases of the junction unmatched. The germline V gene has CDR1 SNHLY and CDR2 FYNNEI.

This clone was counted a few times. V gene TRBV19 combines with J gene TRBJ2-7; 10 bases are a match to TRBD1. The V and J ends lost 4 bases and 11 bases, in that order; junction bases with no gene match: 8. Germline V gene lookup returns CDR1 LNHDA and CDR2 SQIVND (reference sequence). The CDR3 sequence is 13 residues long. Here the CDR3 reads CASSTHGTGAEYF. CDR3 sequence (DNA): TGTGCCAGTAGTACCCATGGGACAGGGGCTGAGTACTTC.

The chain links TRBV11-2 to TRBJ2-5; D is uncertain. Trimming removed 1 base from V and 4 bases from J, with 10 bases in between. This CDR3 spans 14 amino acids. CDR1 is SGHAT, CDR2 FQNNGV, per germline. The CDR3 here is CASSLGGLGETQYF. The CDR3 nucleotides read TGTGCCAGCAGCTTAGGAGGCCTGGGAGAGACCCAGTACTTC.

The chain carries TRBV5-6 and TRBJ1-1; 7 bases are a match to TRBD1. This CDR3 spans 16 amino acids. The V and J ends lost 4 bases and 0 bases, in that order; junction bases with no gene match: 9. CDR1 is SGHDT, CDR2 YYEEEE, per germline. The CDR3 is CASSLRTGNMNTEAFF. The CDR3 DNA reads as TGTGCCAGCAGCCTTAGGACAGGAAACATGAACACTGAAGCTTTCTTT. Using reference TRBV5-6 and TRBJ1-1 for the parts outside the CDR3, the full variable domain is DAGVTQSPTHLIKTRGQQVTLRCSPKSGHDTVSWYQQALGQGPQFIFQYYEEEERQRGNFPDRFSGHQFPNYSSELNVNALLLGDSALYLCASSLRTGNMNTEAFFGQGTRLTVV.

CDR3 amino acids: CATSRDVGGRARETQYF. The CDR3 nucleotides read TGTGCCACCAGCAGAGACGTTGGGGGGAGGGCCAGAGAGACCCAGTACTTC. The V call is TRBV15, the J call TRBJ2-5, with 7 bases that match TRBD2. In germline, CDR1 is LNHNV, CDR2 YYDKDF (reference sequence). The CDR3 consists of 17 residues. J was trimmed by 4 bases and V by 0 bases; bases with no gene match: 11.

J is TRBJ1-2 and V is TRBV5-1; 8 nucleotides line up with TRBD1. CDR1 SGHRS and CDR2 YFSETQ come from the germline V gene. This CDR3 region has 15 residues. Germline trimming cut 0 bases from V and 0 bases from J; bases unmatched to any gene: 1. The CDR3 region is CASSLGDRTNYGYTF. In DNA, the CDR3 is TGCGCCAGCAGCTTGGGGGACAGGACTAACTATGGCTACACCTTC.

This chain connects TRBV4-1 to TRBJ1-3; D gene uncertain. There are 14 residues in the CDR3. From germline, CDR1 is MGHRA and CDR2 YSYEKL. V dropped 0 bases and J dropped 4 bases, with 7 bases sitting between them. The CDR3: CASSQDLFGNTIYF. Written as DNA, the CDR3 is TGCGCCAGCAGCCAAGATCTATTCGGAAACACCATATATTTT.

This clone has a single count. J is TRBJ2-7 and V is TRBV28, with D perhaps TRBD1 (5 bases). V was trimmed by 2 bases and J by 2 bases, leaving 7 bases between them. Germline CDR1 reads MDHEN; CDR2 reads SYDVKM. CDR3 length equals 13 residues. The CDR3 DNA is TGTGCCAGCAGTTTACAGGGAACCTACGAGCAGTACTTC. Translated: CASSLQGTYEQYF.

The genes are TRBV5-1 and TRBJ1-1; D is unclear. Germline lookup yields CDR1 SGHRS and CDR2 YFSETQ. Trimming removed 3 bases from V and 1 base from J, with 10 bases in between. The CDR3 has 14 amino acids. The CDR3 nucleotides read TGCGCCAGCAGCTCCCCGGAGGAGAACACTGAAGCTTTCTTT. This codes for CASSSPEENTEAFF.

The gene calls are TRBV7-9 and TRBJ1-6; no definite D call. Trimming cost V 5 bases and J 9 bases, with 17 bases left between them. The CDR3 totals 15 residues. Germline lookup yields CDR1 SEHNR and CDR2 FQNEAQ (reference sequence). The CDR3: CASSQSRGVSSPLHF. The CDR3, as DNA: TGTGCCAGCAGCCAAAGTCGGGGAGTGAGTTCACCCCTCCACTTT.

V usage is TRBV7-6 and J usage is TRBJ2-1, with 13 bases that match TRBD2. The CDR3 runs 16 residues. J lost 4 bases, V lost 5 bases, and 5 bases had no gene match. Germline V gives CDR1 SGHVS, CDR2 FNYEAQ. The CDR3 here is CASSPRTSGSYNEQFF. In DNA form, the CDR3 reads TGTGCCAGCAGCCCTCGGACTAGCGGGAGTTACAATGAGCAGTTCTTC.

This chain links TRBV7-7 with TRBJ2-1; maybe TRBD2 (6 bases). With 5 bases removed from V and 0 bases from J, the gap between germline ends came to 14 bases. The CDR3 is made up of 16 amino acids. Germline V lookup: CDR1 SSHAT, CDR2 FNYEAQ (reference sequence). DNA for the CDR3: TGTGCCAGCAGCCCCTTTAGCGGAAGCTCCTACAATGAGCAGTTCTTC. Protein product: CASSPFSGSSYNEQFF.

The gene calls are TRBV2 and TRBJ1-2, with a weak D call TRBD1 (5 bases). The V gene lost 1 base and the J gene lost 2 bases, with 20 bases spanning the gap. The CDR3 is made up of 18 amino acids. Germline lookup yields CDR1 SNHLY and CDR2 FYNNEI. CDR3 coding DNA: TGTGCCAGCAGTGAAGTGGCAGGGTTGTCTGGTATGAACTATGGCTACACCTTC. It is translated as CASSEVAGLSGMNYGYTF. Looking up the rest from reference TRBV2 and TRBJ1-2 gives the full variable domain: EPEVTQTPSHQVTQMGQEVILRCVPISNHLYFYWYRQILGQKVEFLVSFYNNEISEKSEIFDDQFSVERPDGSNFTLKIRSTKLEDSAMYFCASSEVAGLSGMNYGYTFGSGTRLTVV.

This clone was picked up one time. The chain joins TRBV27 to TRBJ2-1; D is perhaps TRBD2 (6 bases). Germline lookup yields CDR1 MNHEY and CDR2 SMNVEV (reference sequence). V dropped 8 bases and J dropped 8 bases, with 10 bases sitting between them. There are 11 residues in the CDR3. DNA for the CDR3: TGTGCCAGCTCAAAGCGGGATGAGCAGTTCTTC. It translates to CASSKRDEQFF.

This clone came up a few times. The chain couples TRBV2 to TRBJ1-5; 7 bases agree with TRBD1. The CDR3 loop spans 14 amino acids. V was clipped by 1 base and J by 4 bases; unmatched bases: 1. Germline V gene data show CDR1 as SNHLY and CDR2 as FYNNEI. CDR3 nucleotides: TGTGCCAGCAGTGAAGGGACAGGTAATCAGCCCCAGCATTTT. Its translation is CASSEGTGNQPQHF. Variable domain in full (rest from reference TRBV2 and TRBJ1-5): EPEVTQTPSHQVTQMGQEVILRCVPISNHLYFYWYRQILGQKVEFLVSFYNNEISEKSEIFDDQFSVERPDGSNFTLKIRSTKLEDSAMYFCASSEGTGNQPQHFGDGTRLSIL.

This clone was observed a handful of times. The chain combines TRBV2 with TRBJ2-2; D is undetermined. V shed 8 bases and J shed 5 bases, with 15 bases lying between them. The CDR3 totals 14 residues. Germline loops: CDR1 SNHLY, CDR2 FYNNEI. CDR3 residues: CASRSYAATGELFF. Here the CDR3 DNA reads TGTGCCAGCCGGTCGTACGCGGCGACCGGGGAGCTGTTTTTT.

The table lists this clone with a count of one. The V and J genes are TRBV14 and TRBJ1-6; D is perhaps TRBD1 (6 bases). The CDR3 has 13 amino acids. Between the trimmed V and J ends, which lost 3 bases and 10 bases, there was a span of 10 bases. Germline V gives CDR1 SGHDN, CDR2 FVKESK. This chain's CDR3 is CASSQAGDSPLHF. CDR3 sequence (DNA): TGTGCCAGCAGCCAGGCAGGGGACTCACCCCTCCACTTT.

The V and J genes are TRBV29-1 and TRBJ1-2; 7 bases match TRBD1. Trimming cost V 7 bases and J 2 bases; bases outside gene matches: 7. In germline, CDR1 is SQVTM, CDR2 ANQGSEA. This CDR3 region has 13 residues. Here the CDR3 DNA reads TGCAGCGCCCAACAGGGGTTGAACTATGGCTACACCTTC. It codes for CSAQQGLNYGYTF.

The V call is TRBV28, the J call TRBJ1-1; no definite D call. Per the germline V gene, CDR1 is MDHEN and CDR2 is SYDVKM. The CDR3 is made up of 12 amino acids. V gave up 10 bases and J gave up 5 bases, with 14 bases separating them. The CDR3 loop reads CATRRGDTEAFF. The CDR3 region has the DNA TGTGCCACCCGCCGGGGTGATACTGAAGCTTTCTTT.

The rearrangement joins TRBV29-1 to TRBJ1-1; 7 positions agree with TRBD1. The trim removed 3 bases at V and 1 base at J, leaving 5 bases unmatched. The CDR3 consists of 14 residues. Germline V gene sequence: CDR1 SQVTM, CDR2 ANQGSEA. CDR3 protein: CSVDPGQRNTEAFF. Here the CDR3 DNA reads TGCAGCGTTGATCCGGGACAGAGGAACACTGAAGCTTTCTTT.

This chain joins TRBV24-1 and TRBJ2-5; 8 bases fit TRBD1. CDR1 is KGHDR and CDR2 is SFDVKD in the germline V gene. V gave up 4 bases and J gave up 5 bases; unmatched junction bases: 5. The CDR3 loop spans 14 amino acids. Written as DNA, the CDR3 is TGTGCCACCAGTGAAAGGACAGGGTGGGAGACCCAGTACTTC. Its protein is CATSERTGWETQYF.

DNA of the CDR3: TGTGCCAGCAGAGACGGGACTAGACACTACGAGCAGTACTTC. Its translation is CASRDGTRHYEQYF. The chain links TRBV27 to TRBJ2-7, with 8 bases aligning to TRBD2. The CDR3 is 14 amino acids. Looked up from germline, CDR1 is MNHEY and CDR2 is SMNVEV (reference sequence). After removal of 6 bases from V and 3 bases from J, the junction contained 7 bases not matched to a gene.

This clone was seen just once. CDR3 loop: CASSARTSADTQYF. CDR3 bases: TGTGCCAGTAGTGCCCGGACTAGCGCCGATACGCAGTATTTT. The rearrangement uses TRBV19 and TRBJ2-3, with TRBD2 matching over 9 bases. This CDR3 is 14 amino acids long. The V segment lost 5 bases and the J segment 6 bases; nucleotides outside the gene matches: 6. CDR1 is LNHDA, CDR2 SQIVND, per germline (reference sequence).

This clone showed up just once. This sequence joins TRBV28 and TRBJ1-1; no reliable D call. The CDR3 covers 13 residues. Trimming shortened V by 7 bases and J by 0 bases, and 9 bases separated the two germline ends. Germline V CDR1 and CDR2: MDHEN, SYDVKM. This chain's CDR3 is CASMESMNTEAFF. CDR3 in DNA: TGTGCCAGCATGGAGAGTATGAACACTGAAGCTTTCTTT.

This clone turned up a few times. DNA of the CDR3: TGTGCCAGCTCACTACGGGACAGGGAGAACTATGGCTACACCTTC. Translation gives CASSLRDRENYGYTF. The rearrangement joins TRBV18 to TRBJ1-2; 9 nucleotides match TRBD1. The J segment lost 2 bases and the V segment lost 4 bases, leaving 5 bases of the junction unmatched. The CDR3 contains 15 residues. Germline V lookup: CDR1 KGHSH, CDR2 LQKENI.

The gene calls are TRBV3-1 (or the pseudogene TRBV3-2) and TRBJ2-1; D is perhaps TRBD2 (6 bases). CDR1 and CDR2 (germline): LGHDT, YNNKEL (reference sequence). The CDR3 sequence is 12 residues long. Trimming took 4 bases from V and 8 from J, leaving 9 bases between them. CDR3 region: CASSRTGDEQFF. DNA of the CDR3: TGTGCCAGCAGCCGAACGGGAGATGAGCAGTTCTTC.

The chain joins TRBV7-6 to TRBJ1-5; 9 nucleotides line up with TRBD1. Looked up from germline, CDR1 is SGHVS and CDR2 is FNYEAQ. V lost 4 bases to trimming and J lost 6 bases; unmatched junction nucleotides: 13. This CDR3 comprises 17 residues. CDR3 residues: CASSSYPQGARGQPQHF. CDR3 nucleotides: TGTGCCAGCAGCTCTTACCCACAGGGGGCAAGGGGTCAGCCCCAGCATTTT.